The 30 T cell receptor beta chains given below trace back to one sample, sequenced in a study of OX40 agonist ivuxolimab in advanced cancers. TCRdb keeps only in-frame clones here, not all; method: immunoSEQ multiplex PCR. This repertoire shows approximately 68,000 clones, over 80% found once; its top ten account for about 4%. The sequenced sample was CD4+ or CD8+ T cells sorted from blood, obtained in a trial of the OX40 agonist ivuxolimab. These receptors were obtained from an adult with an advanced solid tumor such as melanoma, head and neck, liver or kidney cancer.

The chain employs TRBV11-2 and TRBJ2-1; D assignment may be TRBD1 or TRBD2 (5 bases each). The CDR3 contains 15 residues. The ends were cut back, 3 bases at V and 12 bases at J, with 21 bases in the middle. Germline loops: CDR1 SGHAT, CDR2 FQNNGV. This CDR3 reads CASSFKPTGGQAQFF. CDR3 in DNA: TGTGCCAGCAGCTTTAAACCCACAGGAGGCCAGGCGCAGTTCTTC.

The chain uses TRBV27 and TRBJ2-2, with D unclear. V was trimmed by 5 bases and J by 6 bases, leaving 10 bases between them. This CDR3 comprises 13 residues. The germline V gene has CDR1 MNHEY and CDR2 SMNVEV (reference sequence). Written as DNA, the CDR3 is TGTGCCAGCAGTCCCCAGCCGTCCGGGGAGCTGTTTTTT. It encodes CASSPQPSGELFF.

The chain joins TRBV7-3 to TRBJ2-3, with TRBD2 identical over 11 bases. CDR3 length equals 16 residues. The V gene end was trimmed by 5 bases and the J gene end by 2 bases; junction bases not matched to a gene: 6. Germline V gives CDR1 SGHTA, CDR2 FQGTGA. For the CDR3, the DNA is TGTGCCAGCAGCGGAGGGACTAGCGGCCTCACAGATACGCAGTATTTT. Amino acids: CASSGGTSGLTDTQYF.

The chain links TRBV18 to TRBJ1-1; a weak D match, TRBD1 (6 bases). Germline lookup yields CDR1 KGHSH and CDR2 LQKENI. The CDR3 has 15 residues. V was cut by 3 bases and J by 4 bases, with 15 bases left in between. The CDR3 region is CASSPVQKQGTEAFF. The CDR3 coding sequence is TGTGCCAGCTCACCGGTGCAGAAACAGGGCACTGAAGCTTTCTTT.

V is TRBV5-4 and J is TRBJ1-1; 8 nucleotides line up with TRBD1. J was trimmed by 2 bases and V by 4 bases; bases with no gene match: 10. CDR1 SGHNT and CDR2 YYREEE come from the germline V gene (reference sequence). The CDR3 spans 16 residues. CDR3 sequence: CASSPGGRGRNTEAFF. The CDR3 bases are TGTGCCAGCAGCCCAGGAGGCAGGGGGCGCAACACTGAAGCTTTCTTT.

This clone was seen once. CDR3 residues: CASTSGTSSNTQYF. For the CDR3, the DNA is TGTGCCAGCACCTCCGGGACTAGCAGTAATACGCAGTATTTT. The chain links TRBV28 to TRBJ2-3; TRBD2 aligns across 9 bases. This CDR3 spans 14 amino acids. Germline V gives CDR1 MDHEN, CDR2 SYDVKM. V trimming: 7 bases; J trimming: 7 bases; junction bases outside the gene matches: 9.

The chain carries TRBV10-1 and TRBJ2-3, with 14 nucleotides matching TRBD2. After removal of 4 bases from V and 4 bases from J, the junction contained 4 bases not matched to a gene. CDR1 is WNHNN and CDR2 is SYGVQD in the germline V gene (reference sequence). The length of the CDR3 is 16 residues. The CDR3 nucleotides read TGCGCCAGCAGTGGGGGGACTAGCGGGAGTTCAGATACGCAGTATTTT. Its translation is CASSGGTSGSSDTQYF.

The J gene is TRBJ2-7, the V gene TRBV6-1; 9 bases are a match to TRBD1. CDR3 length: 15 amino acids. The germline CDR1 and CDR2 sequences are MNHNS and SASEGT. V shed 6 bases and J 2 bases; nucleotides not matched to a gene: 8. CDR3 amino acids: CASSDTGTGTYEQYF. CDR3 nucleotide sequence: TGTGCCAGCAGCGATACCGGGACAGGGACCTACGAGCAGTACTTC.

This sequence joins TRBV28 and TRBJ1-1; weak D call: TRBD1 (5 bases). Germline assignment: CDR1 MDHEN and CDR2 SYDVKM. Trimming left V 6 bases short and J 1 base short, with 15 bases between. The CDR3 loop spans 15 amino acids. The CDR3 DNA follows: TGTGCCAGCAGCACGGGGGGTTTTGGGAACACTGAAGCTTTCTTT. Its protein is CASSTGGFGNTEAFF.

CDR3: CASSLRLAGEGGELFF. CDR3 in DNA: TGTGCCAGCAGCTTAAGACTAGCGGGAGAGGGCGGGGAGCTGTTTTTT. The V gene is TRBV11-3, the J gene TRBJ2-2; 12 nucleotides match TRBD2. Trimming cost V 2 bases and J 7 bases; bases outside gene matches: 5. Germline CDR1 SGHNT, CDR2 YENEEA. This CDR3 has 16 residues.

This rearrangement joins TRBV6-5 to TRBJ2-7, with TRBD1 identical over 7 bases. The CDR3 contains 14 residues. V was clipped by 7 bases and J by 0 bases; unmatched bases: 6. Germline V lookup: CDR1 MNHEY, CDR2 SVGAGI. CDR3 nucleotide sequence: TGTGCCAGCACCTCTCGACAGGGCTCCTACGAGCAGTACTTC. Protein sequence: CASTSRQGSYEQYF.

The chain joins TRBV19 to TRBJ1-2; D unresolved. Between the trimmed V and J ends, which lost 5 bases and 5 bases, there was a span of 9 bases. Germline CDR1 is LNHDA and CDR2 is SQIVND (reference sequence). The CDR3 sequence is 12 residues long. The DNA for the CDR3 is TGTGCCAGTAGTGGATACGGTTATGGCTACACCTTC. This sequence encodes CASSGYGYGYTF.

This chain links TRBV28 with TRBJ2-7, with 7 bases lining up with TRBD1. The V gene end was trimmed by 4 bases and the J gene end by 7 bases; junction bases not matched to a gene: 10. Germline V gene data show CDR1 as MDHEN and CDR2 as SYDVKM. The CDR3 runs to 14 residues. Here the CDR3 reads CASSSGQDPREQYF. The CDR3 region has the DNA TGTGCCAGCAGTTCCGGACAGGACCCTAGGGAGCAGTACTTC. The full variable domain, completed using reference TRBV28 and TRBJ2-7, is DVKVTQSSRYLVKRTGEKVFLECVQDMDHENMFWYRQDPGLGLRLIYFSYDVKMKEKGDIPEGYSVSREKKERFSLILESASTNQTSMYLCASSSGQDPREQYFGPGTRLTVT.

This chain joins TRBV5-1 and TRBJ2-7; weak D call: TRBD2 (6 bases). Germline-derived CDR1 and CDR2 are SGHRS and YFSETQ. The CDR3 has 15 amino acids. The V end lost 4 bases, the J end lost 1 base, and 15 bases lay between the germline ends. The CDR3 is CASSPRRDFSYEQYF. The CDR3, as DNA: TGCGCCAGCAGCCCCCGTAGGGACTTTTCCTACGAGCAGTACTTC. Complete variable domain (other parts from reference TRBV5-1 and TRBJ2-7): KAGVTQTPRYLIKTRGQQVTLSCSPISGHRSVSWYQQTPGQGLQFLFEYFSETQRNKGNFPGRFSGRQFSNSRSEMNVSTLELGDSALYLCASSPRRDFSYEQYFGPGTRLTVT.

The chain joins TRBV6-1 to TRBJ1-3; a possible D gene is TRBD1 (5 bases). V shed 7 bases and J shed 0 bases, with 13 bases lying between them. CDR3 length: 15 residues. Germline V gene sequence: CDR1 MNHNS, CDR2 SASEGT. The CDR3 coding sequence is TGTGCCAGCAACCAAGACAGATACTCTGGAAACACCATATATTTT. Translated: CASNQDRYSGNTIYF.

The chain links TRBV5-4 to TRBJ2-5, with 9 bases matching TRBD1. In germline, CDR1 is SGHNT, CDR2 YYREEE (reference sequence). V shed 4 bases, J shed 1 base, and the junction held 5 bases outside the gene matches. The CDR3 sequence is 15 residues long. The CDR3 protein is CASSPGTGIQETQYF. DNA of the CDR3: TGTGCCAGCAGCCCCGGGACAGGGATCCAAGAGACCCAGTACTTC.

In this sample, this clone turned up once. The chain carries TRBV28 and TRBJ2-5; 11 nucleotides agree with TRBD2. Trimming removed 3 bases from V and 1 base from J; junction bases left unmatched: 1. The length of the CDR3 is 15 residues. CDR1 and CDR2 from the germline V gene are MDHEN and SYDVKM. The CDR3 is CASSLTSGTQETQYF. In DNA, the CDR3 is TGTGCCAGCAGTTTGACTAGCGGGACCCAAGAGACCCAGTACTTC. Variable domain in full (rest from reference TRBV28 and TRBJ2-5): DVKVTQSSRYLVKRTGEKVFLECVQDMDHENMFWYRQDPGLGLRLIYFSYDVKMKEKGDIPEGYSVSREKKERFSLILESASTNQTSMYLCASSLTSGTQETQYFGPGTRLLVL.

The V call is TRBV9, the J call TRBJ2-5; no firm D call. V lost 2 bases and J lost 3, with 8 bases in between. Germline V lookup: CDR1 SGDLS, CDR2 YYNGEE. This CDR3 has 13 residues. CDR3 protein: CASSVGREETQYF. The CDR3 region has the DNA TGTGCCAGCAGCGTTGGTCGGGAAGAGACCCAGTACTTC. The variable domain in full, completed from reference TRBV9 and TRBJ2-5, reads DSGVTQTPKHLITATGQRVTLRCSPRSGDLSVYWYQQSLDQGLQFLIQYYNGEERAKGNILERFSAQQFPDLHSELNLSSLELGDSALYFCASSVGREETQYFGPGTRLLVL.

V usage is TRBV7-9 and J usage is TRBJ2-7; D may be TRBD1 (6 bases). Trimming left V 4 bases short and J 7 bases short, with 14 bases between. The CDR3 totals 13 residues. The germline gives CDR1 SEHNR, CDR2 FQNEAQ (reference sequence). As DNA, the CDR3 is TGTGCCAGCAGCTCTACAGGGTCGGGAGAGCAGTACTTC. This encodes CASSSTGSGEQYF.

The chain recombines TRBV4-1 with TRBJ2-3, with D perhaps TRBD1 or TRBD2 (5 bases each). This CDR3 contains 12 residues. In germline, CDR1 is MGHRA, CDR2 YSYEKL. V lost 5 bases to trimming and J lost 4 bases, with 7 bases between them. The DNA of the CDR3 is TGCGCCAGCAGCAGGGGACCAGATACGCAGTATTTT. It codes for CASSRGPDTQYF.

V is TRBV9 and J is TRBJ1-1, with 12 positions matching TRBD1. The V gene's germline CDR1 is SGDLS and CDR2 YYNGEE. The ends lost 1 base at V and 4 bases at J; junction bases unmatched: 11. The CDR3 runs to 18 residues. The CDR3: CASSVTGGTGGAGTEAFF. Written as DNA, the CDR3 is TGTGCCAGCAGCGTAACAGGCGGGACAGGGGGCGCGGGCACTGAAGCTTTCTTT.

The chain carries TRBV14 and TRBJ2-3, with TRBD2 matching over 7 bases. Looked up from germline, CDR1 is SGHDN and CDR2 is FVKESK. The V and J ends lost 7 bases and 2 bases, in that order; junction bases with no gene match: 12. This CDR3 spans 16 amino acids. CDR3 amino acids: CASMRTGGIPTDTQYF. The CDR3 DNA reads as TGTGCCAGCATGCGAACGGGAGGCATCCCCACAGATACGCAGTATTTT.

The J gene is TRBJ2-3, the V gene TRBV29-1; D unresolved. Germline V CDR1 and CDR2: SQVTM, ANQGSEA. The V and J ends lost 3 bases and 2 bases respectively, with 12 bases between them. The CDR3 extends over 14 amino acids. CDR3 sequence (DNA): TGCAGCGTTGAGGGCCAGGCGCACACAGATACGCAGTATTTT. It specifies CSVEGQAHTDTQYF.

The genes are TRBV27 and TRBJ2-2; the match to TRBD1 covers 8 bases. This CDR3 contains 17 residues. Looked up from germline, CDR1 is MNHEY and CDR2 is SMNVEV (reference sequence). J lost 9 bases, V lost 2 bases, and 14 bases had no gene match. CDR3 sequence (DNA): TGTGCCAGCAGTTTAGGGGCTGCGGACAGGGAAGGCCGGGAGCTGTTTTTT. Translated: CASSLGAADREGRELFF.

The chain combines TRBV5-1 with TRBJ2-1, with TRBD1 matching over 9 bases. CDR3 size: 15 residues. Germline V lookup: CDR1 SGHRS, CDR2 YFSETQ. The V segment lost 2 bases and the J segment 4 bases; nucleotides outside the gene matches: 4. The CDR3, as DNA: TGCGCCAGCAGCTTACAGGGGGCCTTTTACAATGAGCAGTTCTTC. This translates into CASSLQGAFYNEQFF.

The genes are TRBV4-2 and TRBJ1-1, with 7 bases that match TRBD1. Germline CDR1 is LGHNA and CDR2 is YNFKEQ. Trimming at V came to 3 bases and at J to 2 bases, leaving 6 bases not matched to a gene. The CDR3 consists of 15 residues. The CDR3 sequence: CASSHPGTENTEAFF. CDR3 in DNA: TGTGCCAGCAGCCACCCCGGGACAGAAAACACTGAAGCTTTCTTT.

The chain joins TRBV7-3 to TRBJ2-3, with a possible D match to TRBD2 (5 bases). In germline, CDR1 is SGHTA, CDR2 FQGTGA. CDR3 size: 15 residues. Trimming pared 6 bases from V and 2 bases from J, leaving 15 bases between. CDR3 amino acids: CASSSSASSTDTQYF. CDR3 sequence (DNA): TGTGCCAGCAGTTCGTCCGCTAGCTCCACAGATACGCAGTATTTT.

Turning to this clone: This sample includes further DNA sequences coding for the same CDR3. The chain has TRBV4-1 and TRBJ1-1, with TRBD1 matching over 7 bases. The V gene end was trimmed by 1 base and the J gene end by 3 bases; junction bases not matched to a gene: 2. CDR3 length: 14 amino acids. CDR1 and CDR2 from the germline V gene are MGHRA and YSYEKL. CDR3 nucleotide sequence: TGCGCCAGCAGCCAAGGACAGGGCGACACTGAAGCTTTCTTT. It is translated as CASSQGQGDTEAFF.

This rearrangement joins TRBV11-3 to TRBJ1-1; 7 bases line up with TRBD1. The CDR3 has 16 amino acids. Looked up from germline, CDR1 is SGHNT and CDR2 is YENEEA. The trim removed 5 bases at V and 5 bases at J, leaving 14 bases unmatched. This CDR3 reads CASSLGNRAGGTEAFF. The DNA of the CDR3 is TGTGCCAGCAGCCTAGGGAACAGGGCAGGGGGGACTGAAGCTTTCTTT.

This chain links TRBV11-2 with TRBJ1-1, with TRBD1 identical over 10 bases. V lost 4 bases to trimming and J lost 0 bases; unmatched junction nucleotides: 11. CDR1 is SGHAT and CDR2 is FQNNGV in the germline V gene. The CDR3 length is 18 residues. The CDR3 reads CASSSPDRQGALNTEAFF. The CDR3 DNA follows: TGTGCCAGCAGCTCTCCCGACCGACAGGGGGCGTTGAACACTGAAGCTTTCTTT.